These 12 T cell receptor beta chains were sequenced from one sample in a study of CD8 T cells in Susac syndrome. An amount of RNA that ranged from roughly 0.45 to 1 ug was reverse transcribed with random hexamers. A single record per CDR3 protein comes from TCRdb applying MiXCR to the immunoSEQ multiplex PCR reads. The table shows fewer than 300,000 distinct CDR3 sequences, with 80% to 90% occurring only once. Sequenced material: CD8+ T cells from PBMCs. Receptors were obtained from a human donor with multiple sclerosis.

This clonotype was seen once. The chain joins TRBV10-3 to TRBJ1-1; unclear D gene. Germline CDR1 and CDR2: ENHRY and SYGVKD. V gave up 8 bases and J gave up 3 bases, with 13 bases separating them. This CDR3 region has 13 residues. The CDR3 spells CAIVRPGDTEAFF. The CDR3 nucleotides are TGTGCCATCGTTCGACCTGGGGACACTGAAGCTTTCTTT.

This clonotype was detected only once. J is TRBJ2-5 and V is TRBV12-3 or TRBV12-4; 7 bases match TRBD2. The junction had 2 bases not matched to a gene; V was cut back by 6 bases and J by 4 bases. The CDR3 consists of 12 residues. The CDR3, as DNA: TGTGCCAGCAGAGGACTAGTAGAGACCCAGTACTTC. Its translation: CASRGLVETQYF.

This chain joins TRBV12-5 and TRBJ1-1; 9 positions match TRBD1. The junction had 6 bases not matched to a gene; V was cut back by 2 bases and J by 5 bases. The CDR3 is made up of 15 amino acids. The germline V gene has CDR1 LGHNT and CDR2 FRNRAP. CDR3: CASGLNRGRVTEAFF. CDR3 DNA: TGTGCTAGTGGTTTGAACAGGGGGCGCGTAACTGAAGCTTTCTTT.

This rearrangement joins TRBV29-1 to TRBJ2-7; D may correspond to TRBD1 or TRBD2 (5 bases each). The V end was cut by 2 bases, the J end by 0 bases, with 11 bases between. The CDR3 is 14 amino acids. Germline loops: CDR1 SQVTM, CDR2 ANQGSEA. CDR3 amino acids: CSVEMGTASYEQYF. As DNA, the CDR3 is TGCAGCGTTGAAATGGGGACGGCCTCCTACGAGCAGTACTTC.

In DNA, the CDR3 is TGTGCCAGCAGTTGGGACTTGAGAGACGAGCAGTACTTC. The encoded protein is CASSWDLRDEQYF. J is TRBJ2-7 and V is TRBV27, with D possibly TRBD2 on 6 matching bases. Trimming removed 4 bases at V and 5 bases at J, with 12 bases between. Germline V lookup: CDR1 MNHEY, CDR2 SMNVEV (reference sequence). CDR3 size: 13 residues.

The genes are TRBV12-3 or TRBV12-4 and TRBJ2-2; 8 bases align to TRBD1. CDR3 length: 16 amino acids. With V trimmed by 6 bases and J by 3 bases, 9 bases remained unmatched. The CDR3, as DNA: TGTGCCAGCAGCCCACTGGGACAGGTCGACACCGGGGAGCTGTTTTTT. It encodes CASSPLGQVDTGELFF.

The CDR3 protein is CASSQGTGFNYYEQYF. CDR3 coding DNA: TGTGCCAGCAGCCAAGGGACAGGCTTCAACTACTACGAGCAGTACTTC. This chain uses TRBV14 with TRBJ2-7, with 7 bases matching TRBD1. This CDR3 spans 16 amino acids. The J segment lost 3 bases and the V segment lost 1 base, leaving 9 bases of the junction unmatched. Germline loops: CDR1 SGHDN, CDR2 FVKESK.

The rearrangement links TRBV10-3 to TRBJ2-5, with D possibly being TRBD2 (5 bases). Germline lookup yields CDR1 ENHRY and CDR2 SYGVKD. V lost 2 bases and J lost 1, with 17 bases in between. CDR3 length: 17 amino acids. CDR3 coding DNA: TGTGCCATCAGTGAGCGACGAGAGACTACCGCCCAAGAGACCCAGTACTTC. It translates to CAISERRETTAQETQYF.

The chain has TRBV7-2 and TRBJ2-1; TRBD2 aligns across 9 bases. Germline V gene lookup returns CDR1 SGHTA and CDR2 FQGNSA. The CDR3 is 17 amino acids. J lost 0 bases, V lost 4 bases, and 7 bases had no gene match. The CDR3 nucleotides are TGTGCCAGCAGCTCCAGGCTAGCGGGAACCTCCTACAATGAGCAGTTCTTC. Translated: CASSSRLAGTSYNEQFF.

For the CDR3, the DNA is TGTGCCAGCAGCCCAGGATACAGCGGGATTACGGATGAGCAGTTCTTC. Protein: CASSPGYSGITDEQFF. The chain links TRBV27 to TRBJ2-1; 7 bases agree with TRBD2. Germline CDR1 is MNHEY and CDR2 is SMNVEV (reference sequence). J gave up 8 bases and V 6 bases, and 16 bases lay outside the gene matches. The CDR3 totals 16 residues.

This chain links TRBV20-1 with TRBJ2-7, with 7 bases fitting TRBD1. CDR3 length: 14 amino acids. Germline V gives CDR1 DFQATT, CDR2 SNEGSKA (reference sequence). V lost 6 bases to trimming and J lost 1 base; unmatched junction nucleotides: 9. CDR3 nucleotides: TGCAGTGCCCCCGGAGAGGGGGCTTCCTACGAGCAGTACTTC. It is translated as CSAPGEGASYEQYF.

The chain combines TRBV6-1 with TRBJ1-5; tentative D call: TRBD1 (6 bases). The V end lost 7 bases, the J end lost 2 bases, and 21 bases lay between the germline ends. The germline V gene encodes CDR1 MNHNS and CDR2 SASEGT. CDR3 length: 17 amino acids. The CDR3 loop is CASTGGADSSGNQPQHF. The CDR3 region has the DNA TGTGCCAGCACCGGGGGGGCTGATAGTAGCGGCAATCAGCCCCAGCATTTT.